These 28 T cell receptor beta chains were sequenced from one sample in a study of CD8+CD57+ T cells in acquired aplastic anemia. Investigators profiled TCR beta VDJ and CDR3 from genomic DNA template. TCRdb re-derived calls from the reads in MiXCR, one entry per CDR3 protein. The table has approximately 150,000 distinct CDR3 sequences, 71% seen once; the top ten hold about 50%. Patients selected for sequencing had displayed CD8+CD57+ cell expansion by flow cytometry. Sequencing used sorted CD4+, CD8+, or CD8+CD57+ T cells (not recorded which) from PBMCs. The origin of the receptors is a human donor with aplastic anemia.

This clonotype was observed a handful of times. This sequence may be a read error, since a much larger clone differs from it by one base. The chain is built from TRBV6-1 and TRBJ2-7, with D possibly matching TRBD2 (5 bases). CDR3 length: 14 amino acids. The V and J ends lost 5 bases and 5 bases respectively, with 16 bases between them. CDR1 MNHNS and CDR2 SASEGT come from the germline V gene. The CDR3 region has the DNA TGTGCCAGCAGTCCCCCTGGGCGGGCGAACGAGCAGTACGTC. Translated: CASSPPGRANEQYV.

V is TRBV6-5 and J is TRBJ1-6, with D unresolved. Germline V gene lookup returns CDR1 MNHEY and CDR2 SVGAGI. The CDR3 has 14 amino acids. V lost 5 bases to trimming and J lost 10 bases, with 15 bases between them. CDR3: CASSEVWAGSPLHF. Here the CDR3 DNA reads TGTGCCAGCAGTGAAGTGTGGGCAGGCTCACCCCTCCACTTT.

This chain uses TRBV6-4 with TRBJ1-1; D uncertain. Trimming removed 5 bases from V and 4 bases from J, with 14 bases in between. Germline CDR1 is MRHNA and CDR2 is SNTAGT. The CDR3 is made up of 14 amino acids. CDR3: CASSSAAGTTEAFF. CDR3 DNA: TGTGCCAGCAGTTCTGCGGCGGGAACCACTGAAGCTTTCTTT.

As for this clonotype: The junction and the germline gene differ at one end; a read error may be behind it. Here the CDR3 DNA reads TGTGCCAACAGCCTTCCGGAAGGGGCAACCTACGAGCAGTACTTC. It specifies CANSLPEGATYEQYF. The chain is built from TRBV7-2 and TRBJ2-7, with D tentatively TRBD1 (5 bases). Germline V gene sequence: CDR1 SGHTA, CDR2 FQGNSA. This CDR3 is 15 amino acids long.

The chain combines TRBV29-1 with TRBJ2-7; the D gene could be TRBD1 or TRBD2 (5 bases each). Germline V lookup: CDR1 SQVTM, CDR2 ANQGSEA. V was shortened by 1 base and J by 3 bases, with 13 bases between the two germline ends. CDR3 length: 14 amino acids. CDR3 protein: CSVEVRGSFYEQYF. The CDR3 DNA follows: TGCAGCGTTGAAGTGAGGGGCAGTTTCTACGAGCAGTACTTC.

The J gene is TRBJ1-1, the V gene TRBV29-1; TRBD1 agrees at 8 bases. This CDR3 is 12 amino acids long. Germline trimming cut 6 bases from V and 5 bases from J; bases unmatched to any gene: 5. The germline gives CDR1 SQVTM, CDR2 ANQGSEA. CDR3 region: CSVADRGTEAFF. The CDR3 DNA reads TGCAGCGTCGCCGACAGGGGTACTGAAGCTTTCTTT.

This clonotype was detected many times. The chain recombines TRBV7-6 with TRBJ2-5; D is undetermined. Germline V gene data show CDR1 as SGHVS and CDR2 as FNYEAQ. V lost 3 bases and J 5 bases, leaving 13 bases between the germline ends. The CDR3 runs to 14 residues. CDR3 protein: CASSLGTGVETQYF. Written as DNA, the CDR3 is TGTGCCAGCAGCTTGGGCACGGGTGTTGAGACCCAGTACTTC.

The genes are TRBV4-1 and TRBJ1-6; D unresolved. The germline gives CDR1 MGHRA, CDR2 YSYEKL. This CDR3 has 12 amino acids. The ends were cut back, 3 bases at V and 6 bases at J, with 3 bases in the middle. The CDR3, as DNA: TGCGCCAGCAGCCACCCTAATTCACCCCTCCACTTT. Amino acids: CASSHPNSPLHF.

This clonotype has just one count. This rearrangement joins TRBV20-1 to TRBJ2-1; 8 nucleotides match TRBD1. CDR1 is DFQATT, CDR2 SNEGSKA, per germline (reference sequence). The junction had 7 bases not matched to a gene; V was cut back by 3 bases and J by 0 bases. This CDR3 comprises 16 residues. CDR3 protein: CSARTRGTGSYNEQFF. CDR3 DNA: TGCAGTGCTAGGACCAGAGGGACAGGCTCCTACAATGAGCAGTTCTTC.

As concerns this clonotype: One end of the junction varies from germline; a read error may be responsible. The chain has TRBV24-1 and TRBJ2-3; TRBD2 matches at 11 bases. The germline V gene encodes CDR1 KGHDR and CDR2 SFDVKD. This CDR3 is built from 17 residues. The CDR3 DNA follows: TGTGCCAGCAGTGATCACCCGGGACTAGCGGGCACAGATACGCAGTATTTT. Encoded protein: CASSDHPGLAGTDTQYF.

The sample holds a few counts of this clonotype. Written as DNA, the CDR3 is TGTGCCACCAGTGATCCAGGGACTAGCGGGACGCGGGAGACCCAGTACTTC. Translated: CATSDPGTSGTRETQYF. V gene TRBV24-1 combines with J gene TRBJ2-5, with 13 bases aligning to TRBD2. The CDR3 spans 17 residues. Per the germline V gene, CDR1 is KGHDR and CDR2 is SFDVKD. V was pared by 3 bases and J by 5 bases, with 8 bases of the junction left unmatched.

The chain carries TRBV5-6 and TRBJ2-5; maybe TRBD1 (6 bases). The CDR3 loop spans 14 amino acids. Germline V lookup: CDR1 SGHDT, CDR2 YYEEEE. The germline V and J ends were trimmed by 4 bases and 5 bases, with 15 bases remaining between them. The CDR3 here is CASSPGRGVETQYF. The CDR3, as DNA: TGTGCCAGCAGCCCCGGCAGGGGAGTGGAGACCCAGTACTTC.

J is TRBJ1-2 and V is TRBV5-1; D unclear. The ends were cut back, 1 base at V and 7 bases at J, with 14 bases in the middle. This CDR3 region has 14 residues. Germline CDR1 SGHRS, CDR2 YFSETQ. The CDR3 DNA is TGCGCCAGCAGCTTGAGTAGGGATTCGCGTGGCTACACCTTC. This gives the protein CASSLSRDSRGYTF.

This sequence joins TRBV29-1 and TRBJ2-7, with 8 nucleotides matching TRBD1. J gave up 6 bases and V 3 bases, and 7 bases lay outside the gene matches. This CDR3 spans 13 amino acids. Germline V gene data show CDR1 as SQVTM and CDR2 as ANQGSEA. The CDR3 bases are TGCAGCGTTGACGGGCAGGGGGCGAGCGAGCAGTACTTC. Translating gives CSVDGQGASEQYF.

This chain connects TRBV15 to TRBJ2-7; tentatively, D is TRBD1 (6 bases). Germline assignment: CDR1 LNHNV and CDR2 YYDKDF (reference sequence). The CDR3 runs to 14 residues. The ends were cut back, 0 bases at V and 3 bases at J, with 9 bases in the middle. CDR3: CATSRDSRGYEQYF. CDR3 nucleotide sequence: TGTGCCACCAGCAGAGATTCCAGGGGCTACGAGCAGTACTTC.

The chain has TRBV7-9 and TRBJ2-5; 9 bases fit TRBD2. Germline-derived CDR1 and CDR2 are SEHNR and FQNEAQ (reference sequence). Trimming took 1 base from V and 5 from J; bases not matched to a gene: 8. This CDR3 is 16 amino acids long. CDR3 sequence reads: CASSLGTAGGRETQYF. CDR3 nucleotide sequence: TGTGCCAGCAGCTTAGGTACCGCGGGGGGGCGGGAGACCCAGTACTTC.

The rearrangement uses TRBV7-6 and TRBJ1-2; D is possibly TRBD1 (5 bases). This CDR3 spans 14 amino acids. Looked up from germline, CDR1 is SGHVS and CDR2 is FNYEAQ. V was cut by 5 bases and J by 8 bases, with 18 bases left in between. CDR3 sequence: CASSDAGRGVGYTF. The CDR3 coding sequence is TGTGCCAGCAGCGATGCCGGGAGAGGGGTCGGCTACACCTTC.

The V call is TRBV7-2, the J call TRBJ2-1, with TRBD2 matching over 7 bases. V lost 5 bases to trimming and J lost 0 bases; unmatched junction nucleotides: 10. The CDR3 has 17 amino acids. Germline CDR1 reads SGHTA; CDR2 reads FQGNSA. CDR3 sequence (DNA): TGTGCCAGCAGCCGAGGGGTGGGGGGGTCCTCCTACAATGAGCAGTTCTTC. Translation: CASSRGVGGSSYNEQFF. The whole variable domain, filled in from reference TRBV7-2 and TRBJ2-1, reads GAGVSQSPSNKVTEKGKDVELRCDPISGHTALYWYRQSLGQGLEFLIYFQGNSAPDKSGLPSDRFSAERTGGSVSTLTIQRTQQEDSAVYLCASSRGVGGSSYNEQFFGPGTRLTVL.

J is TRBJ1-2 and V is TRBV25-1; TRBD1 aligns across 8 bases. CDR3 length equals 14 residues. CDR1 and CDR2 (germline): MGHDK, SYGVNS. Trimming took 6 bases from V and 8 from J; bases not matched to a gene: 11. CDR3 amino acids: CASRGATGVGGYTF. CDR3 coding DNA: TGTGCCAGCAGGGGTGCGACAGGGGTTGGCGGCTACACCTTC.

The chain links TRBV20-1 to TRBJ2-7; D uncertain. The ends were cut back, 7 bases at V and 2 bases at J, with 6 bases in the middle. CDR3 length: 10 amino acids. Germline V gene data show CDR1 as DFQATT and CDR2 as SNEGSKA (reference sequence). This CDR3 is CSGRAYEQYF. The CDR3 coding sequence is TGCAGTGGGAGAGCCTACGAGCAGTACTTC.

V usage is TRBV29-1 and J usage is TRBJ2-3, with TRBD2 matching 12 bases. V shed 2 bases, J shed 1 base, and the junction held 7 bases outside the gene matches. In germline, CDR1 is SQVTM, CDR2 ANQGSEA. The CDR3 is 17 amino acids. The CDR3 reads CSVERPGLAGRTDTQYF. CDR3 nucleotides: TGCAGCGTTGAACGTCCAGGACTAGCGGGGCGCACAGATACGCAGTATTTT.

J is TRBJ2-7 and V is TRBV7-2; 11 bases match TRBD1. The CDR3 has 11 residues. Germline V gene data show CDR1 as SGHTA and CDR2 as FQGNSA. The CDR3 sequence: CASSSGTGGAV. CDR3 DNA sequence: TGTGCCAGCAGCTCCGGGACAGGGGGGGCCGTC.

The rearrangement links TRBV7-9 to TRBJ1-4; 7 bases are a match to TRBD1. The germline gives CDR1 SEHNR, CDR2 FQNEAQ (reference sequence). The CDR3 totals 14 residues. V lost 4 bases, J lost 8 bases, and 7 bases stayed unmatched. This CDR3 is CASSSGTVLEKLFF. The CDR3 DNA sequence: TGTGCCAGCAGCTCCGGGACAGTGCTGGAAAAACTGTTTTTT.

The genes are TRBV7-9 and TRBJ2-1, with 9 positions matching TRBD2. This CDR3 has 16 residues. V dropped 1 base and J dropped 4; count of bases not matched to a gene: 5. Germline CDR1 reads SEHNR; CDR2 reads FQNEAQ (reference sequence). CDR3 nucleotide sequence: TGTGCCAGCAGCTTAGGGGGACTAGCCCAATACAATGAGCAGTTCTTC. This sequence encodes CASSLGGLAQYNEQFF.

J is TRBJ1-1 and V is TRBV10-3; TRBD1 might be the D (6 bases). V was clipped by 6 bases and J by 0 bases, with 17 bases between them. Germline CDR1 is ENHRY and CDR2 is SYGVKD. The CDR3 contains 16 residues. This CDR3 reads CAIRWGAGDMNTEAFF. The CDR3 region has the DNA TGTGCCATCAGATGGGGGGCAGGGGATATGAACACTGAAGCTTTCTTT.

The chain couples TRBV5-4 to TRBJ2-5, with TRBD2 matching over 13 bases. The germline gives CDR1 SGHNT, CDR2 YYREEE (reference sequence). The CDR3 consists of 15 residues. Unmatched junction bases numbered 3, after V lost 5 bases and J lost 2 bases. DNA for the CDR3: TGTGCCAGCAGTGCGGGACTAGCGGGACAAGAGACCCAGTACTTC. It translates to CASSAGLAGQETQYF.

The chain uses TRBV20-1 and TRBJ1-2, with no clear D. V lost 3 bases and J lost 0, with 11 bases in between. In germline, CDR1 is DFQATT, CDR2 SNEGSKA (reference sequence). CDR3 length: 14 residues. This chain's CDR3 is CSASVASANYGYTF. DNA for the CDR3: TGCAGTGCTAGTGTGGCCTCAGCTAACTATGGCTACACCTTC.

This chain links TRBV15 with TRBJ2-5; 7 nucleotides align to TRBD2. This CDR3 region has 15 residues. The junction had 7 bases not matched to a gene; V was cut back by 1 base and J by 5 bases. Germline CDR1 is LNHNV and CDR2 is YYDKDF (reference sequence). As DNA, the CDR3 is TGTGCCACCAGCAGAGTGGCGGGAGCCAGGGAGACCCAGTACTTC. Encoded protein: CATSRVAGARETQYF.